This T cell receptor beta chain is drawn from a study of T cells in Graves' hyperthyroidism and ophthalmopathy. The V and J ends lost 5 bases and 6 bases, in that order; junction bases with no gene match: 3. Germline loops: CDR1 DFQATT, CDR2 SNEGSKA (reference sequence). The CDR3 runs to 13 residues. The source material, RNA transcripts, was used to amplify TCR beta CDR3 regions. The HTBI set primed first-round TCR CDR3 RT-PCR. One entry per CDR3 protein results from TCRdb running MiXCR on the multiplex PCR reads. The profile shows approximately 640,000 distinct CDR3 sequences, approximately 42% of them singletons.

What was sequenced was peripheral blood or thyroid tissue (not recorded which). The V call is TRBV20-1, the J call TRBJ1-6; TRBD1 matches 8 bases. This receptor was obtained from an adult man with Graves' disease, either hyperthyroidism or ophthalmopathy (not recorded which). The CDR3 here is CSAWDRSNSPLHF. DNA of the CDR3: TGCAGTGCTTGGGACAGGTCTAATTCACCCCTCCACTTT.